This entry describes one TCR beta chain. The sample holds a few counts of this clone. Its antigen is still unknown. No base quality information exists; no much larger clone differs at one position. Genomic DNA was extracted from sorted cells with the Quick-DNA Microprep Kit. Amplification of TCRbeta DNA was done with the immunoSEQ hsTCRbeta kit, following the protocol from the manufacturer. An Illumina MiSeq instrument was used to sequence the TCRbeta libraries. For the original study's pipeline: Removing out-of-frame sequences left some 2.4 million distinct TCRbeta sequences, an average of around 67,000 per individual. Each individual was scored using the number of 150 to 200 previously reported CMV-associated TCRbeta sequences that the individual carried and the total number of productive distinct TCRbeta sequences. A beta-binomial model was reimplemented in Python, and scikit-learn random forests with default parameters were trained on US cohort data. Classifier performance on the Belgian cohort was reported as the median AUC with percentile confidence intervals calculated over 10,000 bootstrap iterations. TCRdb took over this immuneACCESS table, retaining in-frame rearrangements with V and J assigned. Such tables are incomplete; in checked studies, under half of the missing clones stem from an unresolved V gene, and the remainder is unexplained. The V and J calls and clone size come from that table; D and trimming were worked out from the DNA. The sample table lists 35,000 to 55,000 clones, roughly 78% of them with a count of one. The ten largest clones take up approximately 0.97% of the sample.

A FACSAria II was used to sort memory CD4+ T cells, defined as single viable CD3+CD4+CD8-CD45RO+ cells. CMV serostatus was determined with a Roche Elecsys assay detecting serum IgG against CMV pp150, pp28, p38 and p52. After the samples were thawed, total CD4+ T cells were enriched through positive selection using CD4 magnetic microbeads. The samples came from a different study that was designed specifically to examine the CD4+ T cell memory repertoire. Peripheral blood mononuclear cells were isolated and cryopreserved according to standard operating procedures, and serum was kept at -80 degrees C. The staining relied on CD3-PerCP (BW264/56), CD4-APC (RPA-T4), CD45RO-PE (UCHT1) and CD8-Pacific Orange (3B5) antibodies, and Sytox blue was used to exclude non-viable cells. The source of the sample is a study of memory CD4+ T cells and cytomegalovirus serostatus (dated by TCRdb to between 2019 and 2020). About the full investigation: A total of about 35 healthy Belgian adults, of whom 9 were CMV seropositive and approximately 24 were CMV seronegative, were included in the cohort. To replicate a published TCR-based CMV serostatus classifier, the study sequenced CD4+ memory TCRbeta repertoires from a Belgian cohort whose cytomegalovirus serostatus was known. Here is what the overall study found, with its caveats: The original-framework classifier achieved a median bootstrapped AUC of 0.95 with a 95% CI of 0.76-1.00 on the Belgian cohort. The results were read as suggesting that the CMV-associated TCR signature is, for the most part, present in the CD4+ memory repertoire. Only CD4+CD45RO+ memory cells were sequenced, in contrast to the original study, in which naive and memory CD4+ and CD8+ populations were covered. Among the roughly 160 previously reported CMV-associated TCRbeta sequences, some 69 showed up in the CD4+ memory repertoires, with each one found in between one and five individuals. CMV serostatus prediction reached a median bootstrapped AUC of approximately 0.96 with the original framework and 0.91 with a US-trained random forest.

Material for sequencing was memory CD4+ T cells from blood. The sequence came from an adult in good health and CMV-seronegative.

Here the CDR3 is given as CASSLRESNQPQHF. The nucleotide sequence is TGTGCCAGCAGCCTCCGAGAGAGCAATCAGCCCCAGCATTTT. The sequence links TRBV7-2 to TRBJ1-5; there is no confident call for the D gene. The CDR3 measures 14 amino acids from cysteine to phenylalanine. Solely the CDR3 DNA is kept, with 42 bases framed from the first base. As encoded in the germline V gene, CDR1 is SGHTA while CDR2 is FQGNSA. Trimming costs V 5 bases and J 1 base, and their ends lie 9 bases apart.